The 9 T cell receptor beta chains presented below share a single source sample, sequenced in a study of T cell repertoires in cytomegalovirus infection. TCRdb analysed the reads with MiXCR anew, one entry per CDR3 protein. Of 310,000 or so distinct CDR3 sequences in the sample, about a sixth are singletons; the top ten hold around 12%. The source material was PBMCs. These receptors were obtained from a human donor in good health (CMV status not recorded). Some clones in this sample may be carry-over from other donors' samples.

This clonotype was observed a handful of times. V is TRBV2 and J is TRBJ1-1, with a tentative D call TRBD1 (5 bases). Germline CDR1 reads SNHLY; CDR2 reads FYNNEI. The CDR3 is 13 amino acids. V was trimmed by 7 bases and J by 5 bases, leaving 14 bases between them. CDR3 DNA: TGTGCCAGCAATCGGGACGTCGGGACTGAAGCTTTCTTT. Its protein is CASNRDVGTEAFF.

This clonotype has at least ten counts. The chain has TRBV7-3 and TRBJ2-1; D not certain. V was trimmed by 5 bases and J by 8 bases, leaving 10 bases between them. The V gene's germline CDR1 is SGHTA and CDR2 FQGTGA. This CDR3 comprises 12 residues. This CDR3 reads CASSQLGDEQFF. The CDR3 DNA reads as TGTGCCAGCAGCCAACTGGGCGATGAGCAGTTCTTC.

This clonotype was observed at least ten times. The chain couples TRBV12-3 or TRBV12-4 to TRBJ1-2; D might be TRBD1 (5 bases). Trimming shortened V by 5 bases and J by 4 bases, and 14 bases separated the two germline ends. CDR3 length equals 14 residues. In DNA form, the CDR3 reads TGTGCCAGCAGTCTGCAGGGTCCTAGCTATGGCTACACCTTC. This sequence encodes CASSLQGPSYGYTF.

This clonotype was detected many times. The rearrangement links TRBV6-6 to TRBJ1-1; D is uncertain. Germline assignment: CDR1 MNHNY and CDR2 SVGAGI (reference sequence). The CDR3 length is 13 residues. V lost 7 bases and J lost 3, with 12 bases in between. In DNA form, the CDR3 reads TGTGCCAGCACCAGAGGTCTGTACACTGAAGCTTTCTTT. It encodes CASTRGLYTEAFF.

This clonotype has a handful of counts. The chain combines TRBV5-4 with TRBJ2-7; 8 nucleotides align to TRBD1. This CDR3 is built from 13 residues. V gave up 7 bases and J gave up 5 bases; unmatched junction bases: 8. The germline V gene has CDR1 SGHNT and CDR2 YYREEE (reference sequence). CDR3 DNA sequence: TGTGCCAGCGGCGGGCAGGGGGCCAACGAGCAGTACTTC. Its translation is CASGGQGANEQYF.

This clonotype was counted at least ten times. This sequence joins TRBV18 and TRBJ2-1, with 13 positions matching TRBD2. CDR1 KGHSH and CDR2 LQKENI come from the germline V gene. The V gene end was trimmed by 6 bases and the J gene end by 1 base; junction bases not matched to a gene: 3. CDR3 length: 16 residues. The CDR3 sequence is CASSRGLAGSYNEQFF. CDR3 in DNA: TGTGCCAGCTCCCGGGGACTAGCGGGGTCCTACAATGAGCAGTTCTTC.

This sequence joins TRBV19 and TRBJ2-7, with D hard to call. Germline CDR1 and CDR2: LNHDA and SQIVND (reference sequence). This CDR3 comprises 13 residues. V shed 7 bases and J shed 5 bases, with 15 bases lying between them. The CDR3 protein is CASNRDGGHEQYF. CDR3 sequence (DNA): TGTGCCAGTAACCGCGATGGCGGCCACGAGCAGTACTTC. Together with reference TRBV19 and TRBJ2-7, the CDR3 gives the full variable domain: DGGITQSPKYLFRKEGQNVTLSCEQNLNHDAMYWYRQDPGQGLRLIYYSQIVNDFQKGDIAEGYSVSREKKESFPLTVTSAQKNPTAFYLCASNRDGGHEQYFGPGTRLTVT.

The V call is TRBV6-5, the J call TRBJ1-2, with D perhaps matching TRBD1 (5 bases). The germline gives CDR1 MNHEY, CDR2 SVGAGI. The ends were cut back, 0 bases at V and 8 bases at J, with 7 bases in the middle. The CDR3 has 12 residues. As DNA, the CDR3 is TGTGCCAGCAGTTACTCGGGGGGAGGCTACACCTTC. It encodes CASSYSGGGYTF.

This clonotype has a handful of counts. The J gene is TRBJ2-3, the V gene TRBV6-2 or TRBV6-3; possibly TRBD1 for D (6 bases). The CDR3 contains 15 residues. V was shortened by 7 bases and J by 1 base, with 15 bases between the two germline ends. Germline V lookup: CDR1 MNHEY, CDR2 SVGEGT. The CDR3 spells CASMSGGSGTDTQYF. Written as DNA, the CDR3 is TGTGCCAGCATGAGTGGGGGCTCGGGCACAGATACGCAGTATTTT.